A selection of T cell receptor beta chains follows, all from one sample in a study of human CD8 memory T cell subsets. TCRdb derives one entry per CDR3 protein from the 5' RACE reads, leaving out DNA. Its table records about 10,000 distinct CDR3 sequences. Input material: CD8+ stem-like memory T cells (TSCM and TCM) sorted from PBMCs. These TCRs come from a human donor in good health. Each CDR3 is given with its conserved first and last residue. Size is omitted from some rows. Given values are once, few, many or a class for expanded clones.

NA,TRBV6-2/TRBV6-3,TRBJ2-7,CASSYSAGGGYEQYF
NA,TRBV20-1,TRBJ1-1,CSARPQGTEAFF
NA,TRBV28,TRBJ2-3,CASSYPGQRHTDTQYF
NA,TRBV27,TRBJ2-7,CASSFWQGYPGEQYF
NA,TRBV12-3/TRBV12-4,TRBJ2-7,CASSLTGQGSSYEQYF
medium-sized,TRBV6-5,TRBJ1-1,CASTYLGTGLNTEAFF
NA,TRBV28,TRBJ2-7,CASSPPGSSGTAAYEQYF
NA,TRBV13,TRBJ2-1,CASRGGSYNEQFF
NA,TRBV30,TRBJ1-1,CACPGWGTEAFF
NA,TRBV20-1,TRBJ2-7,CSAKEGTGGHEQYF
NA,TRBV7-2,TRBJ2-7,CASSLAGQGTHYEQYF
NA,TRBV2,TRBJ2-5,CASSPFGSVETQYF
NA,TRBV6-5,TRBJ2-7,CASSTTRAPYEQYF
NA,TRBV27,TRBJ2-1,CASGQRNGLGISEQFF
NA,TRBV7-2,TRBJ2-7,CASSSTGGVGEQYF
NA,TRBV7-9,TRBJ2-5,CASSLDQRVLGTGKKETQYF
NA,TRBV28,TRBJ2-3,CASSTGTGIWGATVADTQYF
NA,TRBV5-1,TRBJ2-7,CASSLGNSISYEQYF
NA,TRBV7-9,TRBJ1-2,CASSLGVSDADGYTF
NA,TRBV7-6,TRBJ2-7,CASSLERQGVPRSF
NA,TRBV7-2,TRBJ2-1,CASSFDYNEQFF
NA,TRBV6-5,TRBJ2-3,CASSRTSGASTDTQYF
NA,TRBV3-1,TRBJ1-2,CASSQDYSLLYTF
NA,TRBV4-1,TRBJ1-1,CASSQDHTGGSATEAFF
NA,TRBV9,TRBJ2-1,CASSLGYRDEQFF
NA,TRBV30,TRBJ1-1,CAWSMDLNTEAFF
NA,TRBV28,TRBJ1-5,CASSFPGTGGRGDQHF
NA,TRBV7-9,TRBJ2-3,CASSLTTGGDTQYF
NA,TRBV28,TRBJ1-1,CASSLRGGPFYTEAFF
NA,TRBV30,TRBJ2-7,CAWRPGSSYEQYF
NA,TRBV4-1,TRBJ2-1,CASSRTDGSYNEQFF
NA,TRBV29-1,TRBJ2-3,CSGRGGPSNTDTQYF
NA,TRBV6-6,TRBJ2-3,CASTGLAGADTQYF
NA,TRBV11-2,TRBJ2-3,CASSFPGGRADTQYF
NA,TRBV24-1,TRBJ2-1,CATGDSGSGVQFF
NA,TRBV15,TRBJ2-7,CATSRGLAGGPDEQYF
NA,TRBV24-1,TRBJ2-3,CATSEATVWPTDTQYF
medium-sized,TRBV7-9,TRBJ2-3,CASSPTLTDTQYF
NA,TRBV24-1,TRBJ2-3,CATSRGIYTPDTQYF
NA,TRBV12-3/TRBV12-4,TRBJ2-2,CASRLPNTGELFF
NA,TRBV5-5,TRBJ1-2,CASSSAGTNYGYTF
NA,TRBV7-8,TRBJ2-3,CASSLLVQPSTDTQYF
NA,TRBV18,TRBJ2-1,CASSPQARDRPYNEQFF
NA,TRBV5-4,TRBJ1-1,CASSLGGLSTEAFF
NA,TRBV18,TRBJ2-1,CASSPLQTGGALFEQFF
medium-sized,TRBV15,TRBJ2-3,CATSRVSVTDTQYF